Shown below are 28 T cell receptor beta chains from a single sample sequenced in a study of T cells in Graves' hyperthyroidism and ophthalmopathy. RNA transcripts served as the template for amplifying TCR beta CDR3 regions. A set of HTBI primers served as the primers for a first-round RT-PCR of the TCR CDR3. TCRdb independently ran MiXCR on the multiplex PCR reads; one entry per CDR3 protein. The table shows 340,000 or so distinct CDR3 sequences, with about 20% occurring only once. The sample consisted of blood. Receptors were obtained from a woman between 50 and 59 years old with Graves' hyperthyroidism.

The rearrangement uses TRBV11-1 and TRBJ2-3; no firm D call. In germline, CDR1 is SGHAT, CDR2 FQDESV (reference sequence). The CDR3 is made up of 13 amino acids. Deletions cut 0 bases from V and 4 bases from J, with 5 bases between. In DNA, the CDR3 is TGTGCCAGCAGCTTAGCCATGGCAGATACGCAGTATTTT. Translated: CASSLAMADTQYF.

This clonotype was recorded at least ten times. The chain has TRBV27 and TRBJ2-3; D may correspond to TRBD1 or TRBD2 (5 bases each). The CDR3 runs 14 residues. Germline values: CDR1 MNHEY, CDR2 SMNVEV (reference sequence). V was shortened by 7 bases and J by 4 bases, with 15 bases between the two germline ends. The CDR3 region has the DNA TGTGCCAGCAAAAGCGACCGGGGCGCAGATACGCAGTATTTT. Translation: CASKSDRGADTQYF.

This clonotype was counted a few times. The chain combines TRBV2 with TRBJ2-5; D unresolved. The CDR3 loop spans 13 amino acids. Germline CDR1 reads SNHLY; CDR2 reads FYNNEI. The V and J ends lost 3 bases and 4 bases respectively, with 9 bases between them. CDR3 bases: TGTGCCAGCAGTGAGATGGGTGCAGAGACCCAGTACTTC. Translated, it gives CASSEMGAETQYF.

This clonotype was seen at least ten times. The chain combines TRBV12-3 or TRBV12-4 with TRBJ2-2; a weak D match, TRBD1 (5 bases). V shed 3 bases and J shed 2 bases, with 10 bases lying between them. This CDR3 spans 15 amino acids. As DNA, the CDR3 is TGTGCCAGCAGTTTTCGGCAGGGTAACACCGGGGAGCTGTTTTTT. Residues: CASSFRQGNTGELFF.

The chain couples TRBV6-2 or TRBV6-3 to TRBJ1-2, with D unresolved. V dropped 4 bases and J dropped 3 bases, with 18 bases sitting between them. Germline V gene data show CDR1 as MNHEY and CDR2 as SVGEGT. The CDR3 has 16 residues. The CDR3 spells CASSFSSDGYDYGYTF. The CDR3 DNA reads as TGTGCCAGCAGTTTTTCAAGTGACGGTTACGACTATGGCTACACCTTC.

This chain uses TRBV20-1 with TRBJ1-2, with 12 bases lining up with TRBD1. The germline gives CDR1 DFQATT, CDR2 SNEGSKA (reference sequence). CDR3 length equals 17 residues. V dropped 3 bases and J dropped 6; count of bases not matched to a gene: 14. The CDR3 nucleotides are TGCAGTGCTAGCCCTCTGGGGACAGGGGGCCCCACGAATGGCTACACCTTC. Its translation is CSASPLGTGGPTNGYTF.

This clonotype was seen a few times. The rearrangement uses TRBV15 and TRBJ2-3, with D possibly being TRBD2 (5 bases). Germline CDR1 is LNHNV and CDR2 is YYDKDF (reference sequence). V was shortened by 3 bases and J by 4 bases, with 11 bases between the two germline ends. The CDR3 spans 14 residues. The CDR3: CATSREETADTQYF. CDR3 DNA: TGTGCCACCAGCAGGGAGGAAACAGCAGATACGCAGTATTTT.

This clonotype has a count of ten or more. The chain couples TRBV3-1 to TRBJ2-7; TRBD2 is a possible D gene (6 bases). V lost 0 bases and J lost 4, with 16 bases in between. This CDR3 is 16 amino acids long. Germline V gives CDR1 LGHDT, CDR2 YNNKEL (reference sequence). CDR3 DNA: TGTGCCAGCAGCCAAGATTCCCGGGGGACGCTGTACGAGCAGTACTTC. It translates to CASSQDSRGTLYEQYF.

The chain employs TRBV30 and TRBJ2-7; D assignment may be TRBD1 or TRBD2 (6 bases each). The CDR3 runs 14 residues. The V end was cut by 0 bases, the J end by 1 base, with 10 bases between. Germline-derived CDR1 and CDR2 are GTSNPN and SVGIG (reference sequence). CDR3 loop: CAWSVGGLSYEQYF. The CDR3, as DNA: TGTGCCTGGAGTGTAGGGGGGCTGTCCTACGAGCAGTACTTC.

This clonotype has more than one count but fewer than ten. V is TRBV18 and J is TRBJ1-2; the D is unclear. Germline CDR1 KGHSH, CDR2 LQKENI. Deletions cut 5 bases from V and 5 bases from J, with 18 bases between. CDR3 length: 15 amino acids. The CDR3 nucleotides are TGTGCCAGCTCAGAAATCCCTACAGTCCCTTATGGCTACACCTTC. Protein product: CASSEIPTVPYGYTF. The full variable domain, completed using reference TRBV18 and TRBJ1-2, is NAGVMQNPRHLVRRRGQEARLRCSPMKGHSHVYWYRQLPEEGLKFMVYLQKENIIDESGMPKERFSAEFPKEGPSILRIQQVVRGDSAAYFCASSEIPTVPYGYTFGSGTRLTVV.

This chain connects TRBV29-1 to TRBJ1-3; D perhaps matches TRBD1 (5 bases). Germline CDR1 reads SQVTM; CDR2 reads ANQGSEA. The CDR3 has 11 amino acids. Deletions cut 5 bases from V and 8 bases from J, with 10 bases between. The CDR3 is CSVKAGDTIYF. The CDR3, as DNA: TGCAGCGTTAAAGCGGGGGACACCATATATTTT.

The sample holds many counts of this clonotype. The chain uses TRBV28 and TRBJ2-7; 10 nucleotides align to TRBD2. This CDR3 has 16 amino acids. V shed 3 bases, J shed 2 bases, and the junction held 7 bases outside the gene matches. Germline lookup yields CDR1 MDHEN and CDR2 SYDVKM. CDR3 sequence (DNA): TGTGCCAGCAGTTTGGGAGGACTAGCGGCCACCTACGAGCAGTACTTC. Its translation: CASSLGGLAATYEQYF.

This clonotype has ten or more counts. The V gene is TRBV11-2, the J gene TRBJ1-2, with TRBD1 matching 8 bases. Germline V gene data show CDR1 as SGHAT and CDR2 as FQNNGV. V gave up 5 bases and J gave up 4 bases; unmatched junction bases: 6. The CDR3 covers 14 residues. CDR3 region: CASSTGQGSYGYTF. CDR3 nucleotides: TGTGCCAGCAGCACCGGACAGGGCAGCTATGGCTACACCTTC.

V and J are TRBV20-1 and TRBJ1-5; a possible D gene is TRBD1 (5 bases). Trimming shortened V by 6 bases and J by 6 bases, and 18 bases separated the two germline ends. The length of the CDR3 is 14 residues. Germline CDR1 is DFQATT and CDR2 is SNEGSKA (reference sequence). CDR3 in amino acids: CSAQRGGVGQPQHF. The CDR3 DNA reads as TGCAGTGCCCAGAGGGGAGGGGTGGGTCAGCCCCAGCATTTT.

Many counts were recorded for this clonotype. CDR3 in amino acids: CASSLSAWAATEAFF. CDR3 bases: TGCGCCAGCAGCTTGAGCGCTTGGGCTGCCACTGAAGCTTTCTTT. The V call is TRBV5-1, the J call TRBJ1-1; D is uncertain. Germline values: CDR1 SGHRS, CDR2 YFSETQ. V was pared by 1 base and J by 4 bases, with 14 bases between. The CDR3 runs to 15 residues.

This clonotype was seen many times. The chain combines TRBV5-8 with TRBJ2-5; 7 bases are shared with TRBD2. V was pared by 4 bases and J by 0 bases, with 3 bases of the junction left unmatched. This CDR3 region has 14 residues. CDR1 and CDR2 from the germline V gene are SGHTS and YDEGEE. As DNA, the CDR3 is TGTGCCAGCAGCCCAGGACTAGACCAAGAGACCCAGTACTTC. It specifies CASSPGLDQETQYF.

The table lists this clonotype with many counts. V is TRBV3-1 and J is TRBJ2-1; the D gene is possibly TRBD2 (5 bases). V lost 1 base and J 3 bases, leaving 13 bases between the germline ends. From germline, CDR1 is LGHDT and CDR2 YNNKEL (reference sequence). This CDR3 region has 16 residues. The CDR3 is CASSQVYILDYNEQFF. CDR3 nucleotide sequence: TGTGCCAGCAGCCAAGTTTACATACTAGACTACAATGAGCAGTTCTTC.

V is TRBV15 and J is TRBJ2-4, with D perhaps given as TRBD1 or TRBD2 (5 bases each). The CDR3 consists of 17 residues. Trimming removed 1 base from V and 6 bases from J, with 19 bases in between. Germline assignment: CDR1 LNHNV and CDR2 YYDKDF (reference sequence). This chain's CDR3 is CATSRVLGTVQGNIQYF. CDR3 in DNA: TGTGCCACCAGCAGAGTCCTTGGGACCGTCCAAGGAAACATTCAGTACTTC. The full variable domain, its missing parts supplied by reference TRBV15 and TRBJ2-4, is DAMVIQNPRYQVTQFGKPVTLSCSQTLNHNVMYWYQQKSSQAPKLLFHYYDKDFNNEADTPDNFQSRRPNTSFCFLDIRSPGLGDTAMYLCATSRVLGTVQGNIQYFGAGTRLSVL.

This clonotype was seen more than once but under ten times. This sequence joins TRBV30 and TRBJ2-3, with D maybe TRBD2 (6 bases). Trimming pared 2 bases from V and 2 bases from J, leaving 14 bases between. The germline V gene has CDR1 GTSNPN and CDR2 SVGIG (reference sequence). This CDR3 has 15 amino acids. The CDR3 loop is CAWSPTGTSTDTQYF. In nucleotides, the CDR3 is TGTGCCTGGAGTCCAACCGGGACTTCCACAGATACGCAGTATTTT.

The CDR3 loop reads CASRQGNTEAFF. The CDR3 nucleotides are TGCGCCAGCAGACAGGGGAACACTGAAGCTTTCTTT. The chain combines TRBV4-1 with TRBJ1-1, with TRBD1 as a possible D gene (6 bases). The V gene's germline CDR1 is MGHRA and CDR2 YSYEKL. The CDR3 has 12 residues. The V end was cut by 6 bases, the J end by 1 base, with 6 bases between.

There are many counts of this clonotype. The chain is built from TRBV7-8 and TRBJ2-3; unclear D gene. V dropped 1 base and J dropped 4 bases, with 6 bases sitting between them. Germline CDR1 SGHVS, CDR2 FQNEAQ. CDR3 length: 13 amino acids. CDR3 protein: CASSLDVADTQYF. CDR3 nucleotide sequence: TGTGCCAGCAGCTTAGACGTAGCAGATACGCAGTATTTT.

In this sample, this clonotype turned up a few times. One junction end does not reproduce the germline sequence, and a read error may be involved. The gene calls are TRBV3-1 and TRBJ2-1; 10 nucleotides match TRBD1. The germline V gene encodes CDR1 LGHDT and CDR2 YNNKEL (reference sequence). The length of the CDR3 is 14 residues. The CDR3 region is CASSEDRGRNEQFF. DNA for the CDR3: TGTGCCAGCAGCGAAGACAGGGGGCGAAATGAGCAGTTCTTC.

This clonotype came up many times. The V and J genes are TRBV7-3 and TRBJ2-5; D is uncertain. The ends were cut back, 5 bases at V and 2 bases at J, with 18 bases in the middle. The CDR3 runs to 16 residues. CDR1 and CDR2 (germline): SGHTA, FQGTGA. CDR3 DNA: TGTGCCAGCAGCCCAACAACCCGGAACAGTCAAGAGACCCAGTACTTC. It encodes CASSPTTRNSQETQYF.

In this sample, this clonotype turned up many times. The chain couples TRBV18 to TRBJ2-5, with TRBD1 identical over 8 bases. In germline, CDR1 is KGHSH, CDR2 LQKENI. V was clipped by 3 bases and J by 1 base; unmatched bases: 1. The CDR3 loop spans 14 amino acids. The CDR3 DNA reads as TGTGCCAGCTCACCGACAGGGGTCCAAGAGACCCAGTACTTC. The encoded protein is CASSPTGVQETQYF.

This clonotype was detected a few times. The CDR3 loop is CSATGEGTKSYNEQFF. CDR3 sequence (DNA): TGCAGTGCTACCGGGGAAGGGACTAAGTCCTACAATGAGCAGTTCTTC. V is TRBV20-1 and J is TRBJ2-1, with 7 nucleotides matching TRBD2. The CDR3 is 16 amino acids. The germline gives CDR1 DFQATT, CDR2 SNEGSKA (reference sequence). The V segment lost 4 bases and the J segment 1 base; nucleotides outside the gene matches: 10.

The chain combines TRBV27 with TRBJ2-5; 8 positions match TRBD2. Per germline, CDR1 MNHEY and CDR2 SMNVEV (reference sequence). Germline trimming cut 2 bases from V and 5 bases from J; bases unmatched to any gene: 4. The CDR3 runs to 14 residues. For the CDR3, the DNA is TGTGCCAGCAGTTTAGTGGCTAGCGGGGAGACCCAGTACTTC. Residues: CASSLVASGETQYF.

This clonotype was detected many times. The chain links TRBV6-1 to TRBJ2-7; 10 nucleotides match TRBD1. The V segment lost 3 bases and the J segment 5 bases; nucleotides outside the gene matches: 4. The CDR3 is made up of 14 amino acids. Germline V gene data show CDR1 as MNHNS and CDR2 as SASEGT. The CDR3 here is CASSEPGQGNEQYV. In DNA, the CDR3 is TGTGCCAGCAGTGAGCCGGGACAGGGGAACGAGCAGTACGTC.

V usage is TRBV15 and J usage is TRBJ1-2; no clear D. Germline lookup yields CDR1 LNHNV and CDR2 YYDKDF (reference sequence). V was shortened by 5 bases and J by 3 bases, with 10 bases between the two germline ends. This CDR3 region has 13 residues. The CDR3 coding sequence is TGTGCCACCAGCGGCCCCCTCGACTATGGCTACACCTTC. Translation gives CATSGPLDYGYTF.